This T cell receptor beta chain is from a study of blood T cells in healthy people across ages. Study conclusions and caveats: Estimated diversity across one million T cells was deemed an underestimate. Unsorted PBMC input precluded a conclusive naive versus antigen-experienced comparison. Getting older went along with TCR beta diversity per million T cells dropping roughly linearly.

The table lists this clonotype with a few counts. Its specificity is not known. The CDR3 has 16 amino acids. Germline V lookup: CDR1 MNHNS, CDR2 SASEGT. V dropped 4 bases and J dropped 0 bases, with 12 bases sitting between them. A second PCR, run for roughly 7 to 11 cycles, used a sample-barcoded 5' primer plus a J-beta primer mix. TCRdb used MiXCR to reprocess the 5' RACE reads, holding one entry per CDR3 protein. The sample has around 710,000 distinct CDR3 sequences, around 46% seen once. Sample: blood. The chain recombines TRBV6-1 with TRBJ2-2, with D unclear. The receptor's source is a woman aged 55-69 years in good health. Written as DNA, the CDR3 is TGTGCCAGCAGTGCCCAACCGGCCACGAACACCGGGGAGCTGTTTTTT. This codes for CASSAQPATNTGELFF.